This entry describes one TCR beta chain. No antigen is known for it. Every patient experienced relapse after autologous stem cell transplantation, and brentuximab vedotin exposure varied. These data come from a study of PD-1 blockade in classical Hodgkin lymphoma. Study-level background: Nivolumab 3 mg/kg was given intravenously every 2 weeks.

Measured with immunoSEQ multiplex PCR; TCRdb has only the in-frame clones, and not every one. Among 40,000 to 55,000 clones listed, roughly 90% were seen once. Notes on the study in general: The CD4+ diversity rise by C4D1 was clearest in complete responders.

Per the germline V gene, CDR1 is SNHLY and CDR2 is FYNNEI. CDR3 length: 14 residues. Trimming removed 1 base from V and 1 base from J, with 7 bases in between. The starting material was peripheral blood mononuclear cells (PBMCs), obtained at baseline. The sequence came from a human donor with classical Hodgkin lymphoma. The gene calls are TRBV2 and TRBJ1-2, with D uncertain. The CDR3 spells CASSEGRLNYGYTF. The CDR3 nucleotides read TGTGCCAGCAGTGAAGGGCGGCTTAACTATGGCTACACCTTC.